Listed below are T cell receptor beta chains from one sample, sequenced in a study of cytomegalovirus exposure and HLA in healthy donors. The table came from immunoSEQ multiplex PCR; TCRdb's copy has only in-frame clones and leaves some out. The data hold under 200,000 clones, with less than 80% observed a single time. Sequencing was done on a sample of PBMCs. These receptors originate from a woman aged 25 to 39 in good health and CMV-seropositive. CDR3s include the opening cysteine and the closing phenylalanine or tryptophan. The order of the fields is CDR3 protein, CDR3 DNA, V gene, clone size, D gene, J gene. The D gene is left open where the match is weak. Size is stated for part of the rows, as once, few or many counts, or as a class when the clone is expanded.

CDR3aa: CAWTPGQGPNEQFF; CDR3nt: TGTGCCTGGACGCCGGGACAGGGTCCCAATGAGCAGTTCTTC; v_gene: TRBV30; abundance: NA; d_gene: TRBD1; j_gene: TRBJ2-1
CDR3aa: CAISESALTGLAKNIQYF; CDR3nt: TGTGCCATCAGTGAGTCGGCTTTGACAGGTCTAGCCAAAAACATTCAGTACTTC; v_gene: TRBV10-3; abundance: few; d_gene: NA; j_gene: TRBJ2-4
CDR3aa: CASSEGTSFYNEQFF; CDR3nt: TGTGCCAGCAGTGAAGGGACTAGTTTCTACAATGAGCAGTTCTTC; v_gene: TRBV2; abundance: NA; d_gene: TRBD2; j_gene: TRBJ2-1
CDR3aa: CASSSTSGRSEQYF; CDR3nt: TGCGCCAGCAGCTCTACTAGCGGGAGAAGTGAGCAGTACTTC; v_gene: TRBV5-1; abundance: NA; d_gene: TRBD2; j_gene: TRBJ2-7
CDR3aa: CASSAVIAGIEQFF; CDR3nt: TGTGCCAGCAGCGCGGTGATAGCGGGCATTGAGCAGTTCTTC; v_gene: TRBV5-6; abundance: NA; d_gene: TRBD2; j_gene: TRBJ2-1
CDR3aa: CASSFQGASYGELFF; CDR3nt: TGTGCCAGCAGTTTTCAGGGGGCATCATACGGGGAGCTGTTTTTT; v_gene: TRBV27; abundance: NA; d_gene: TRBD1; j_gene: TRBJ2-2
CDR3aa: CASSLTLGLAGETGELFF; CDR3nt: TGTGCCAGCAGCTTAACCTTGGGACTAGCGGGGGAAACCGGGGAGCTGTTTTTT; v_gene: TRBV5-5; abundance: NA; d_gene: TRBD2; j_gene: TRBJ2-2
CDR3aa: CASSLKRLAGRHHNEQFF; CDR3nt: TGTGCCAGCAGCTTGAAGAGACTAGCGGGTCGGCACCACAATGAGCAGTTCTTC; v_gene: TRBV7-8; abundance: NA; d_gene: TRBD2; j_gene: TRBJ2-1
CDR3aa: CASSLDQPGEAFF; CDR3nt: TGCGCCAGCAGCTTGGATCAGCCGGGGGAAGCTTTCTTT; v_gene: TRBV5-1; abundance: NA; d_gene: NA; j_gene: TRBJ1-1
CDR3aa: CASSPGTGKNIQYF; CDR3nt: TGTGCCAGCAGTCCCGGGACAGGGAAAAACATTCAGTACTTC; v_gene: TRBV5-4; abundance: NA; d_gene: TRBD1; j_gene: TRBJ2-4
CDR3aa: CASSLGGGETQYF; CDR3nt: TGCGCCAGCAGCTTGGGAGGAGGGGAGACCCAGTACTTC; v_gene: TRBV5-1; abundance: NA; d_gene: NA; j_gene: TRBJ2-5
CDR3aa: CASSLGGLQETQYF; CDR3nt: TGTGCCAGCAGCTTAGGCGGACTCCAAGAGACCCAGTACTTC; v_gene: TRBV5-6; abundance: NA; d_gene: NA; j_gene: TRBJ2-5
CDR3aa: CASSIRSAGTGEGYTF; CDR3nt: TGTGCCAGCAGCATCAGATCCGCCGGGACAGGCGAGGGCTACACCTTC; v_gene: TRBV13; abundance: NA; d_gene: TRBD1; j_gene: TRBJ1-2
CDR3aa: CASSLMAESYEQYF; CDR3nt: TGCGCCAGCAGCTTGATGGCGGAGTCCTACGAGCAGTACTTC; v_gene: TRBV5-1; abundance: NA; d_gene: NA; j_gene: TRBJ2-7
CDR3aa: CASSIDRVSNTEAFF; CDR3nt: TGTGCCAGTAGTATTGACAGGGTTTCGAACACTGAAGCTTTCTTT; v_gene: TRBV19; abundance: NA; d_gene: TRBD1; j_gene: TRBJ1-1
CDR3aa: CASSLVTSGLYNEQFF; CDR3nt: TGCGCCAGCAGCCTAGTGACTAGCGGCCTCTACAATGAGCAGTTCTTC; v_gene: TRBV5-1; abundance: NA; d_gene: TRBD2; j_gene: TRBJ2-1
CDR3aa: CASSPLSGPRDTQYF; CDR3nt: TGTGCCAGCTCACCCCTTAGCGGTCCGAGGGATACGCAGTATTTT; v_gene: TRBV18; abundance: NA; d_gene: NA; j_gene: TRBJ2-3
CDR3aa: CASSPERGTSYEQYF; CDR3nt: TGTGCCAGCAGCCCGGAACGGGGGACCAGCTACGAGCAGTACTTC; v_gene: TRBV5-4; abundance: NA; d_gene: NA; j_gene: TRBJ2-7
CDR3aa: CASSIKDRSAYEQYF; CDR3nt: TGTGCCAGTAGTATAAAGGACAGGTCTGCCTACGAGCAGTACTTC; v_gene: TRBV19; abundance: NA; d_gene: TRBD1; j_gene: TRBJ2-7
CDR3aa: CASSPGTTPTRQYF; CDR3nt: TGTGCCAGCAGCCCCGGGACAACACCTACGAGGCAGTACTTC; v_gene: TRBV11-2; abundance: NA; d_gene: NA; j_gene: TRBJ2-7
CDR3aa: CASSPNSVDTQYF; CDR3nt: TGCGCCAGCAGCCCCAATTCAGTAGATACGCAGTATTTT; v_gene: TRBV5-1; abundance: NA; d_gene: NA; j_gene: TRBJ2-3
CDR3aa: CASSEWDRGGYEQYF; CDR3nt: TGTGCCAGCAGTGAATGGGACAGGGGTGGCTACGAGCAGTACTTC; v_gene: TRBV2; abundance: NA; d_gene: TRBD1; j_gene: TRBJ2-7
CDR3aa: CASSQDSKGPGNSPLHF; CDR3nt: TGCGCCAGCAGCCAAGATTCGAAGGGCCCGGGAAATTCACCCCTCCACTTT; v_gene: TRBV4-1; abundance: NA; d_gene: NA; j_gene: TRBJ1-6
CDR3aa: CAGRDSSNYGYTF; CDR3nt: TGTGCCGGACGGGACAGCTCTAACTATGGCTACACCTTC; v_gene: TRBV6-5; abundance: few; d_gene: TRBD1; j_gene: TRBJ1-2
CDR3aa: CASSLLGTLNTGELFF; CDR3nt: TGTGCCAGCAGCTTGTTGGGGACACTAAACACCGGGGAGCTGTTTTTT; v_gene: TRBV11-2; abundance: NA; d_gene: NA; j_gene: TRBJ2-2
CDR3aa: CASSLYPGASNQPQHF; CDR3nt: TGTGCCAGCAGCTTATATCCGGGAGCAAGCAATCAGCCCCAGCATTTT; v_gene: TRBV7-2; abundance: NA; d_gene: NA; j_gene: TRBJ1-5
CDR3aa: CASSEGTGYGYTF; CDR3nt: TGTGCCAGCAGTGAAGGGACAGGCTATGGCTACACCTTC; v_gene: TRBV11-2; abundance: NA; d_gene: TRBD1; j_gene: TRBJ1-2
CDR3aa: CASSSAGYMNTEAFF; CDR3nt: TGCGCCAGCAGCTCGGCGGGTTACATGAACACTGAAGCTTTCTTT; v_gene: TRBV5-1; abundance: NA; d_gene: NA; j_gene: TRBJ1-1
CDR3aa: CASSFWRDREGAFF; CDR3nt: TGTGCCAGCAGTTTCTGGCGGGACAGGGAAGGAGCTTTCTTT; v_gene: TRBV28; abundance: NA; d_gene: TRBD1; j_gene: TRBJ1-1
CDR3aa: CASSSKGTGGFNSYEQYF; CDR3nt: TGTGCCAGCAGCTCCAAAGGGACAGGGGGCTTCAATAGCTACGAGCAGTACTTC; v_gene: TRBV7-9; abundance: NA; d_gene: TRBD1; j_gene: TRBJ2-7
CDR3aa: CASSSPESEQYF; CDR3nt: TGCGCCAGCAGCTCCCCGGAGAGCGAGCAGTACTTC; v_gene: TRBV5-1; abundance: NA; d_gene: NA; j_gene: TRBJ2-7
CDR3aa: CASSELGRAGELFF; CDR3nt: TGTGCCAGCAGTGAATTAGGGCGGGCCGGGGAGCTGTTTTTT; v_gene: TRBV6-1; abundance: few; d_gene: NA; j_gene: TRBJ2-2
CDR3aa: CASSSGTGAESEQFF; CDR3nt: TGTGCCAGCAGTTCCGGGACAGGGGCAGAAAGTGAGCAGTTCTTC; v_gene: TRBV27; abundance: NA; d_gene: TRBD1; j_gene: TRBJ2-1
CDR3aa: CASSFDRDNEQFF; CDR3nt: TGTGCCAGCAGCTTCGACAGGGACAATGAGCAGTTCTTC; v_gene: TRBV7-8; abundance: NA; d_gene: TRBD1; j_gene: TRBJ2-1
CDR3aa: CASSSDREYQPQHF; CDR3nt: TGTGCCAGCAGTTCTGACAGGGAATACCAGCCCCAGCATTTT; v_gene: TRBV27; abundance: NA; d_gene: TRBD1; j_gene: TRBJ1-5
CDR3aa: CAIARGGAPGEQYF; CDR3nt: TGTGCCATCGCCCGAGGTGGGGCCCCGGGCGAGCAGTACTTC; v_gene: TRBV10-3; abundance: NA; d_gene: NA; j_gene: TRBJ2-7
CDR3aa: CAIKDRAETQYF; CDR3nt: TGTGCCATCAAGGACAGGGCAGAGACCCAGTACTTC; v_gene: TRBV10-3; abundance: NA; d_gene: TRBD1; j_gene: TRBJ2-5
CDR3aa: CASSLYGGNMNTEAFF; CDR3nt: TGCGCCAGCAGCTTGTACGGAGGTAACATGAACACTGAAGCTTTCTTT; v_gene: TRBV5-1; abundance: NA; d_gene: NA; j_gene: TRBJ1-1
CDR3aa: CSVESSGYTF; CDR3nt: TGCAGCGTTGAAAGCTCTGGCTACACCTTC; v_gene: TRBV29-1; abundance: NA; d_gene: NA; j_gene: TRBJ1-2
CDR3aa: CASSSPTGGWEQAFF; CDR3nt: TGTGCCAGCAGTTCCCCTACAGGAGGGTGGGAACAAGCTTTCTTT; v_gene: TRBV6-5; abundance: NA; d_gene: NA; j_gene: TRBJ1-1
CDR3aa: CASFNVPYEQYF; CDR3nt: TGTGCCAGCTTTAATGTCCCCTACGAGCAGTACTTC; v_gene: TRBV18; abundance: NA; d_gene: NA; j_gene: TRBJ2-7
CDR3aa: CASSPRRSGGDNEQFF; CDR3nt: TGCGCCAGCAGCCCAAGAAGAAGCGGAGGTGACAATGAGCAGTTCTTC; v_gene: TRBV4-3; abundance: NA; d_gene: NA; j_gene: TRBJ2-1
CDR3aa: CASRQGSYNEQFF; CDR3nt: TGCGCCAGCCGACAGGGCTCCTACAATGAGCAGTTCTTC; v_gene: TRBV5-1; abundance: NA; d_gene: TRBD1; j_gene: TRBJ2-1
CDR3aa: CASSAGQGGQPQHF; CDR3nt: TGTGCCAGCAGCGCCGGACAGGGGGGTCAGCCCCAGCATTTT; v_gene: TRBV7-2; abundance: once; d_gene: TRBD1; j_gene: TRBJ1-5
CDR3aa: CASSELGQGIAREQYF; CDR3nt: TGTGCCAGCAGTGAATTGGGCCAGGGAATAGCTCGGGAGCAGTACTTC; v_gene: TRBV6-1; abundance: NA; d_gene: NA; j_gene: TRBJ2-7
CDR3aa: CASSRDSYNEQFF; CDR3nt: TGTGCCAGTAGCCGGGACTCCTACAATGAGCAGTTCTTC; v_gene: TRBV19; abundance: NA; d_gene: NA; j_gene: TRBJ2-1
CDR3aa: CASSLNSPQVTQYF; CDR3nt: TGTGCCAGCAGTTTAAACAGCCCCCAGGTTACGCAGTATTTT; v_gene: TRBV27; abundance: NA; d_gene: NA; j_gene: TRBJ2-3
CDR3aa: CASSPLNPYEQYF; CDR3nt: TGTGCCAGCAGCCCCCTAAATCCCTACGAGCAGTACTTC; v_gene: TRBV13; abundance: NA; d_gene: NA; j_gene: TRBJ2-7
CDR3aa: CASSMSGLSYEQYF; CDR3nt: TGTGCCAGTAGTATGTCAGGGTTGTCCTACGAGCAGTACTTC; v_gene: TRBV19; abundance: once; d_gene: NA; j_gene: TRBJ2-7
CDR3aa: CASSHPGTGVEQYF; CDR3nt: TGCGCCAGCAGCCATCCCGGGACAGGGGTCGAGCAGTACTTC; v_gene: TRBV4-1; abundance: NA; d_gene: TRBD1; j_gene: TRBJ2-7
CDR3aa: CASSLVPGWGRDEQFF; CDR3nt: TGTGCCAGCAGCTTAGTCCCGGGGTGGGGGCGGGATGAGCAGTTCTTC; v_gene: TRBV11-2; abundance: NA; d_gene: NA; j_gene: TRBJ2-1
CDR3aa: CASSALAGGRNEQFF; CDR3nt: TGTGCCAGCAGTGCCCTAGCGGGGGGGCGAAATGAGCAGTTCTTC; v_gene: TRBV6-6; abundance: few; d_gene: TRBD2; j_gene: TRBJ2-1
CDR3aa: CASSPAGIGYGYTF; CDR3nt: TGTGCCAGCTCACCAGCCGGGATCGGCTATGGCTACACCTTC; v_gene: TRBV18; abundance: NA; d_gene: NA; j_gene: TRBJ1-2
CDR3aa: CASSVGGPYEQYF; CDR3nt: TGTGCCAGCTCCGTCGGAGGCCCCTACGAGCAGTACTTC; v_gene: TRBV18; abundance: few; d_gene: NA; j_gene: TRBJ2-7